The source of this T cell receptor (beta chain) is a study of blood T cells in healthy people across ages. Overall study results and limits: Any conclusive comparison of naive versus antigen-experienced cells was prevented by using unsorted PBMCs.

The CDR3 is 14 residues long. Per germline, CDR1 MNHNY and CDR2 SVGAGI (reference sequence). V lost 0 bases and J 2 bases, leaving 8 bases between the germline ends. Using a J-beta primer mix together with a sample-barcoded 5' primer, a second PCR was run for about 6 to 11 cycles. Each cDNA was tagged by a template-switch adaptor containing 12 random nucleotides. Each CDR3 protein is one row after TCRdb ran MiXCR on the 5' RACE reads. The sample consists of over 1.5 million distinct CDR3 sequences, roughly 52% of them appearing once. Each sample provided at least 6 micrograms of extracted total RNA. Note on this clonotype: Its matching antigen is unknown.

The J gene is TRBJ2-7, the V gene TRBV6-6; D remains ambiguous. This clonotype was sampled from a woman aged 35 to 49 in good health. Sequenced: blood. The CDR3 sequence is CASSYSTRPYEQYF. The CDR3 DNA reads as TGTGCCAGCAGTTACTCGACACGGCCCTACGAGCAGTACTTC.